This entry lists 13 T cell receptor beta chains sequenced from one sample in a study of siplizumab effects on memory and regulatory T cells. Method: immunoSEQ multiplex PCR; TCRdb's copy keeps in-frame clones and lacks some. The repertoire holds around 100,000 clones, with 75% to 95% as singletons. Specimen: CD4+ T cells sorted from blood. The origin of the receptors is a human donor in good health.

The chain's CDR3 is CASNWGNGGNTEAFF. The CDR3 bases are TGTGCCAGCAATTGGGGTAATGGGGGGAACACTGAAGCTTTCTTT. V is TRBV6-4 and J is TRBJ1-1, with a tentative D call TRBD1 (5 bases). Germline assignment: CDR1 MRHNA and CDR2 SNTAGT. V was shortened by 7 bases and J by 1 base, with 16 bases between the two germline ends. The CDR3 has 15 amino acids.

V and J are TRBV19 and TRBJ2-2, with 7 bases that match TRBD1. The CDR3 sequence is 14 residues long. Germline loops: CDR1 LNHDA, CDR2 SQIVND (reference sequence). J lost 0 bases, V lost 11 bases, and 6 bases had no gene match. The CDR3, as DNA: TGTGCCCTAAGGGACAGCGCGAACACCGGGGAGCTGTTTTTT. Amino acid sequence: CALRDSANTGELFF.

V is TRBV29-1 and J is TRBJ1-1, with no clear D. V lost 1 base to trimming and J lost 1 base, with 4 bases between them. The CDR3 is 12 amino acids. CDR1 and CDR2 (germline): SQVTM, ANQGSEA. The CDR3 DNA reads TGCAGCGTTGAAGCCGGGAACACTGAAGCTTTCTTT. The encoded protein is CSVEAGNTEAFF.

The genes are TRBV7-2 and TRBJ2-5; weak D call: TRBD2 (6 bases). The CDR3 is 14 amino acids. Per germline, CDR1 SGHTA and CDR2 FQGNSA. The germline V and J ends were trimmed by 5 bases and 4 bases, with 14 bases remaining between them. The CDR3 reads CASSTRRDGETQYF. The CDR3, as DNA: TGTGCCAGCAGCACACGGCGGGACGGAGAGACCCAGTACTTC.

This chain uses TRBV7-9 with TRBJ2-7, with 7 bases identical to TRBD1. V gave up 6 bases and J gave up 4 bases; unmatched junction bases: 12. The germline V gene has CDR1 SEHNR and CDR2 FQNEAQ (reference sequence). This CDR3 has 15 amino acids. CDR3 region: CASRESGTESYEQYF. DNA of the CDR3: TGTGCCAGCAGGGAATCCGGGACAGAGAGTTACGAGCAGTACTTC.

V and J are TRBV7-2 and TRBJ1-1; 10 nucleotides match TRBD1. This CDR3 spans 15 amino acids. After removal of 4 bases from V and 4 bases from J, the junction contained 6 bases not matched to a gene. Germline CDR1 SGHTA, CDR2 FQGNSA. The CDR3 nucleotides read TGTGCCAGCAGCTGGGGGGACAGGGGACCCACTGAAGCTTTCTTT. Protein: CASSWGDRGPTEAFF.

The chain has TRBV7-9 and TRBJ2-7; 7 bases align to TRBD1. Trimming cost V 5 bases and J 0 bases; bases outside gene matches: 7. The germline V gene has CDR1 SEHNR and CDR2 FQNEAQ (reference sequence). CDR3 length equals 15 residues. CDR3 DNA sequence: TGTGCCAGCAGCCGCCAGGGACAGAGCTCCTACGAGCAGTACTTC. This encodes CASSRQGQSSYEQYF.

This clone has only a few counts. Since no conserved phenylalanine or tryptophan closes the CDR3, a read error is the likely cause. The DNA is omitted, as the CDR3 cannot be located on it reliably, and the CDR3 follows TCRdb's listing. The chain couples TRBV28 to TRBJ1-3; the table assigns TRBD1, which was not confirmed against the DNA. Per germline, CDR1 MDHEN and CDR2 SYDVKM. A total of 10 residues make up the CDR3, ends included. CDR3 sequence reads: CASSLGTQVA.

This clone appeared once. CDR3 DNA sequence: TGTGCCAGCAGCCCAGGACAGGGGGCAAGGGACAATCAGCCCCAGCATTTT. Translated, it gives CASSPGQGARDNQPQHF. V is TRBV9 and J is TRBJ1-5, with TRBD1 identical over 11 bases. The V gene's germline CDR1 is SGDLS and CDR2 YYNGEE. Trimming cost V 4 bases and J 3 bases; bases outside gene matches: 9. The CDR3 sequence is 17 residues long.

The chain uses TRBV11-2 and TRBJ1-2; 9 bases are a match to TRBD1. J gave up 7 bases and V 5 bases, and 5 bases lay outside the gene matches. The CDR3 has 13 residues. CDR1 SGHAT and CDR2 FQNNGV come from the germline V gene. CDR3 protein: CASSPPTGGGYTF. CDR3 DNA: TGTGCCAGCAGCCCACCGACAGGGGGTGGCTACACCTTC.

This clone was detected only once. The gene calls are TRBV28 and TRBJ1-2, with 7 bases identical to TRBD1. The germline CDR1 and CDR2 sequences are MDHEN and SYDVKM. The CDR3 is made up of 15 amino acids. Trimming removed 3 bases from V and 2 bases from J; junction bases left unmatched: 6. This CDR3 is CASSFYRGTNYGYTF. The CDR3 nucleotides are TGTGCCAGCAGTTTTTACAGGGGAACAAACTATGGCTACACCTTC.

This rearrangement joins TRBV7-9 to TRBJ1-1, with a weak D call TRBD1 (6 bases). The CDR3 runs 13 residues. Germline V CDR1 and CDR2: SEHNR, FQNEAQ (reference sequence). Trimming stripped 4 bases from V and 1 base from J, with 7 bases between. CDR3 residues: CASSSDRNTEAFF. CDR3 DNA sequence: TGTGCCAGCAGCTCGGACAGGAACACTGAAGCTTTCTTT.

V gene TRBV28 combines with J gene TRBJ1-2; D gene ambiguous. V dropped 2 bases and J dropped 4 bases, with 8 bases sitting between them. The CDR3 has 13 residues. CDR1 and CDR2 from the germline V gene are MDHEN and SYDVKM. The CDR3 spells CASSLGQSYGYTF. The CDR3 DNA sequence: TGTGCCAGCAGTTTAGGGCAGAGCTATGGCTACACCTTC.